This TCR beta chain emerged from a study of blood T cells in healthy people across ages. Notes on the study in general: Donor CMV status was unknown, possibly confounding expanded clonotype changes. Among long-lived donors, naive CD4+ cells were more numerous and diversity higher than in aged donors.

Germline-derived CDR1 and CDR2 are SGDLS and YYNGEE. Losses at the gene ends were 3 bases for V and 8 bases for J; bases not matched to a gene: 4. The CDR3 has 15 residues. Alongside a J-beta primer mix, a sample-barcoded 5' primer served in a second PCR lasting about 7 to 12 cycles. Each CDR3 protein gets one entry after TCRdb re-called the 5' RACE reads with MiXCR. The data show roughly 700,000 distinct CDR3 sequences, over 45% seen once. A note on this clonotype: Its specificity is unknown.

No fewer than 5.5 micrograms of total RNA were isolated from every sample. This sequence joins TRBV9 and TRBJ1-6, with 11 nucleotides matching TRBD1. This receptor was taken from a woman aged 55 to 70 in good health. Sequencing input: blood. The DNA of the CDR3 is TGTGCCAGCAGCGACGGGACAGGGGGGCATTCACCCCTCCACTTT. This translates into CASSDGTGGHSPLHF.